This T cell receptor beta chain was profiled in a study of blood T cell repertoires in COVID-19 (dated by TCRdb to about 2020). With respect to the entire study: The collaborator samples originated in the United States, Italy and Spain and spanned the acute and convalescent phases of COVID-19. The dataset comprised deeply sampled blood TCRbeta repertoires from subjects exposed to, actively infected with, or recovered from COVID-19. A freely available public database, intended as a resource for researchers studying the immune response to SARS-CoV-2, is where the repertoires were released. Where available, HLA class I and class II types were taken from metadata supplied by the sample provider and were not determined by assay-based typing. The prospective study material was composed of cDNA or gDNA derived from T cells, B-cell-depleted T cells, or PBMCs. Nearly every sample came with metadata listing a de-identified subject ID, COVID-19 status, age in years and sex. Samples came from the ongoing ImmuneRACE study (first 160 participants) plus 1,254 subjects from 6 global collaborators.

On the study overall, not on this receptor specifically: The quantity of clinical and demographic metadata differed by source and by participant and was supplied without curation.

Each collaborating institution followed its own protocols to collect whole blood in K2EDTA tubes. Collaborator samples were shipped for TCRbeta analysis as frozen whole blood, isolated PBMCs, or DNA extracted from either sample type. Here V drops 0 bases and J drops 4 bases, and the junction holds 1 base not matched to any gene. Taken from the germline V gene, the CDR1 and CDR2 loops are SGHTA and FQGTGA. The CDR3, from cysteine to phenylalanine, totals 15 residues. The only DNA kept is the CDR3, 45 bases in frame from the first base. On this clone: The clone's antigen remains unknown. No much larger clonotype is one base removed from it; base qualities were not supplied. The identical CDR3 is also encoded by other nucleotide sequences in the sample.

TCRbeta CDR3 regions were amplified from genomic DNA using the immunoSEQ Assay, a bias-controlled multiplex PCR. Concerning the study's data processing: The number of nucleated cells in each sample was estimated by amplification of reference gene primers within the assay. To quantify the absolute abundance of each unique TCRbeta CDR3 rearrangement, sequence reads were collapsed and filtered. Productive Simpson clonality was computed per sample as the square root of Simpson's diversity index over productive rearrangements. TCRdb carries this immuneACCESS record with in-frame sequences only. Its versions omit some clonotypes, under half of them owing to an unresolved V gene in the studies checked, with the rest unexplained. For V, J and clone size, that table is used; D and trimming come from the DNA. Present in this sample are roughly 69,000 clones, roughly 90% of which were seen just once. Almost 4.5% of the sample is held by the ten biggest clonotypes.

The sequence was collected from a man between 45 and 60 years old with active COVID-19. The sequence is built from TRBV7-3 and TRBJ2-3; 10 nucleotides in the junction match TRBD2. The source material was peripheral blood. The CDR3 region: CASSLTGLASDTQYF. The DNA is TGTGCCAGCAGCTTAACGGGACTAGCGTCAGATACGCAGTATTTT.